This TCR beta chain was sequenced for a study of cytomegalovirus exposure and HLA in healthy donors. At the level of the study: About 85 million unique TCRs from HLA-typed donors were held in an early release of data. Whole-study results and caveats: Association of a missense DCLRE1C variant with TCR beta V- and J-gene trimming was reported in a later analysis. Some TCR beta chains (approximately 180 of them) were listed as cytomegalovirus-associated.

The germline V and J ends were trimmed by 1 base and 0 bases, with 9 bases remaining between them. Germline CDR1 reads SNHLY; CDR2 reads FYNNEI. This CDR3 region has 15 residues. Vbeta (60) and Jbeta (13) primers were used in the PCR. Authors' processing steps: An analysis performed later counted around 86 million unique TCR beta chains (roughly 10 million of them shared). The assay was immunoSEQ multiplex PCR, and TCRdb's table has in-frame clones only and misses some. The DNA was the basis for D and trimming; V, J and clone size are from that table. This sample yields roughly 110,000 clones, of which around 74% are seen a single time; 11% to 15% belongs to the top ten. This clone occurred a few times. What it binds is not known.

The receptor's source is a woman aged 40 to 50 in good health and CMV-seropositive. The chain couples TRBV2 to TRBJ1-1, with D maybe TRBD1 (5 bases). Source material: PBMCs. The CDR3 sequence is CASSEGTFMNTEAFF. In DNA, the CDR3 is TGTGCCAGCAGTGAAGGGACATTTATGAACACTGAAGCTTTCTTT.